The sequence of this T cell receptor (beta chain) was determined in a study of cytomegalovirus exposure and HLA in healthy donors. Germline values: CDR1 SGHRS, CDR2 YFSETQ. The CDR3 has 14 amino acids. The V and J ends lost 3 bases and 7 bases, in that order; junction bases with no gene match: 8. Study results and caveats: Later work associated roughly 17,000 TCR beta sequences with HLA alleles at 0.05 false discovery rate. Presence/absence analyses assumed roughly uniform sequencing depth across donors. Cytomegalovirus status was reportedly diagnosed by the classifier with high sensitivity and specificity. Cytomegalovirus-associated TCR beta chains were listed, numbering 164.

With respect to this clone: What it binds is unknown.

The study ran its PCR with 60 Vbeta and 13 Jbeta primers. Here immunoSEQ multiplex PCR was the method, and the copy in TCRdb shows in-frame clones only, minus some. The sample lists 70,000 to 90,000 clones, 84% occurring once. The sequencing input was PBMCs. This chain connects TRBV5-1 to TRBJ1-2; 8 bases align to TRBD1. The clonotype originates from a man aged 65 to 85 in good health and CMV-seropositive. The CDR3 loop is CASSWIGRGLGYTF. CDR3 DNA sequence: TGCGCCAGCAGCTGGATAGGCAGGGGGCTTGGCTACACCTTC. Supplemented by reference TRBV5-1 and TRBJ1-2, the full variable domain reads KAGVTQTPRYLIKTRGQQVTLSCSPISGHRSVSWYQQTPGQGLQFLFEYFSETQRNKGNFPGRFSGRQFSNSRSEMNVSTLELGDSALYLCASSWIGRGLGYTFGSGTRLTVV.